The next 8 T cell receptor beta chains were all read from a single sample in a study of T cells in Graves' hyperthyroidism and ophthalmopathy. The source material, RNA transcripts, was used to amplify TCR beta CDR3 regions. HTBI primers were used for first-round RT-PCR of the TCR CDR3. TCRdb independently ran MiXCR on the multiplex PCR reads; one entry per CDR3 protein. The repertoire holds approximately 600,000 distinct CDR3 sequences, with roughly 14% as singletons. The sample comprised blood. The receptors derive from a woman aged 40 to 50 with Graves' ophthalmopathy.

This clonotype was counted at least ten times. V gene TRBV7-2 combines with J gene TRBJ2-5; D not certain. V gave up 1 base and J gave up 9 bases, with 9 bases separating them. Germline V lookup: CDR1 SGHTA, CDR2 FQGNSA. CDR3 size: 12 residues. The CDR3 region is CASSLGGTAQYF. The CDR3 DNA sequence: TGTGCCAGCAGCTTAGGCGGTACAGCCCAGTACTTC. The variable domain in full, with the rest retrieved from reference TRBV7-2 and TRBJ2-5, is GAGVSQSPSNKVTEKGKDVELRCDPISGHTALYWYRQSLGQGLEFLIYFQGNSAPDKSGLPSDRFSAERTGGSVSTLTIQRTQQEDSAVYLCASSLGGTAQYFGPGTRLLVL.

There are many counts of this clonotype. J is TRBJ1-1 and V is TRBV7-2; D uncertain. The germline V and J ends were trimmed by 1 base and 4 bases, with 13 bases remaining between them. Germline V gene data show CDR1 as SGHTA and CDR2 as FQGNSA. This CDR3 spans 15 amino acids. The CDR3: CASSLVGGLVTEAFF. The CDR3, as DNA: TGTGCCAGCAGCTTAGTAGGCGGGCTTGTCACTGAAGCTTTCTTT.

This clonotype came up many times. V is TRBV6-5 and J is TRBJ2-7; D not resolved. This CDR3 contains 12 residues. CDR1 and CDR2 (germline): MNHEY, SVGAGI. Trimming left V 4 bases short and J 0 bases short, with 4 bases between. The CDR3 loop reads CASSSLSYEQYF. The CDR3 DNA follows: TGTGCCAGCAGTTCCCTCTCCTACGAGCAGTACTTC.

This clonotype was detected only a few times. This chain links TRBV5-1 with TRBJ2-7; D is undetermined. CDR1 is SGHRS and CDR2 is YFSETQ in the germline V gene. CDR3 length: 14 residues. Trimming left V 0 bases short and J 6 bases short, with 13 bases between. The CDR3 DNA sequence: TGCGCCAGCAGCTTGGAGGGCGGAGCTGGCGAGCAGTACTTC. Translating it yields CASSLEGGAGEQYF.

This clonotype was counted at least ten times. The CDR3 is CASSLGIGQETQYF. Written as DNA, the CDR3 is TGCGCCAGCAGCTTGGGTATTGGCCAAGAGACCCAGTACTTC. V gene TRBV5-1 combines with J gene TRBJ2-5; D uncertain. There are 14 residues in the CDR3. Trimming removed 0 bases at V and 1 base at J, with 7 bases between. Germline-derived CDR1 and CDR2 are SGHRS and YFSETQ.

In its sample, this clonotype was seen many times. The rearrangement uses TRBV19 and TRBJ1-2, with 11 bases that match TRBD1. The CDR3 has 15 amino acids. With V trimmed by 7 bases and J by 5 bases, 9 bases remained unmatched. The germline CDR1 and CDR2 sequences are LNHDA and SQIVND (reference sequence). The CDR3 DNA sequence: TGTGCCAGTAAAGATCGCGGACAGGGGGCGTATGGCTACACCTTC. Protein sequence: CASKDRGQGAYGYTF.

This clonotype appeared many times. CDR3 nucleotides: TGTGCCAGCAGTTTTGGGACTAACTATGGCTACACCTTC. Its translation: CASSFGTNYGYTF. This chain uses TRBV12-3 or TRBV12-4 with TRBJ1-2; no definite D call. The CDR3 length is 13 residues. With 3 bases removed from V and 0 bases from J, the gap between germline ends came to 5 bases.

This clonotype was seen repeatedly, ten times or more. The J gene is TRBJ1-1, the V gene TRBV4-1; D perhaps matches TRBD1 (6 bases). The germline V and J ends were trimmed by 4 bases and 1 base, with 19 bases remaining between them. Germline CDR1 reads MGHRA; CDR2 reads YSYEKL. The CDR3 covers 17 residues. CDR3 protein: CASSPAGQPNPNTEAFF. The DNA for the CDR3 is TGCGCCAGCAGCCCGGCCGGACAGCCGAACCCGAACACTGAAGCTTTCTTT.